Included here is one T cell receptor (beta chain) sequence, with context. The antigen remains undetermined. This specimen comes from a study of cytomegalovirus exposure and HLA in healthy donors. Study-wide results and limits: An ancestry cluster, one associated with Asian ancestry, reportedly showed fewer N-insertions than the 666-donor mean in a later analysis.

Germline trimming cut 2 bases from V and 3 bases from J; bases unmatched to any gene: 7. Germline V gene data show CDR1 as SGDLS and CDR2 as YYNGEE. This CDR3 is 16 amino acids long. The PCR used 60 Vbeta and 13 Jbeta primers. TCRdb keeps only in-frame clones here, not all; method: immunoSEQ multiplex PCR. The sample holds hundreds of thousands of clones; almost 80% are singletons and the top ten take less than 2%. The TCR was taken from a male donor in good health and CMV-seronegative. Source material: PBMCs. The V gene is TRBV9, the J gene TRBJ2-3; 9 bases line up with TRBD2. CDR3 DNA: TGTGCCAGCAGCGTTGATAGCGGGAGTCGGACAGATACGCAGTATTTT. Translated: CASSVDSGSRTDTQYF.